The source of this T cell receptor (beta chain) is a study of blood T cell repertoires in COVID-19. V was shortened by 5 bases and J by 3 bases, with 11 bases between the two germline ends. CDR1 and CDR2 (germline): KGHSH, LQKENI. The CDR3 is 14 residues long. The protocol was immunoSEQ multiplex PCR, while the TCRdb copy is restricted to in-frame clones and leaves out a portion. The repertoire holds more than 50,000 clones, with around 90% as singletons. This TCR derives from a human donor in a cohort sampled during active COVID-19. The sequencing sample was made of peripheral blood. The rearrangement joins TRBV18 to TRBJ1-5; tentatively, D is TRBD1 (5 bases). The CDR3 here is CASSRTPDNQPQHF. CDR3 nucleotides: TGTGCCAGCTCAAGGACACCAGACAATCAGCCCCAGCATTTT. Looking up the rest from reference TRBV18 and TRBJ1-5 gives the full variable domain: NAGVMQNPRHLVRRRGQEARLRCSPMKGHSHVYWYRQLPEEGLKFMVYLQKENIIDESGMPKERFSAEFPKEGPSILRIQQVVRGDSAAYFCASSRTPDNQPQHFGDGTRLSIL.